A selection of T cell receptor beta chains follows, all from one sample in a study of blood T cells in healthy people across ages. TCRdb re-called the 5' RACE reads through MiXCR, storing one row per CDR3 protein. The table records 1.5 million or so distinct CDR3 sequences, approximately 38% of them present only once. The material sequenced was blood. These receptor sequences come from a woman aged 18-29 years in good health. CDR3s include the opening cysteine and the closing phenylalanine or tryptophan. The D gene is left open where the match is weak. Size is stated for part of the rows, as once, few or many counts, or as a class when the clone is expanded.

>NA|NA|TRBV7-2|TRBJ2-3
CASSSEGYSSTDTQYF
TGTGCCAGCAGCTCGGAGGGGTACTCTAGCACAGATACGCAGTATTTT
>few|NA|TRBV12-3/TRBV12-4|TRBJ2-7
CASAGSQNEQYF
TGTGCCAGCGCGGGATCACAAAACGAGCAGTACTTC
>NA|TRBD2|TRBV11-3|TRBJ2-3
CASSSGTSDRRTDTQYF
TGTGCCAGCAGCTCCGGGACTAGCGACCGTAGGACAGATACGCAGTATTTT
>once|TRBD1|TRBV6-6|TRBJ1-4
CASSPPTGGGEKLFF
TGTGCCAGCAGTCCCCCGACAGGGGGTGGGGAAAAACTGTTTTTT
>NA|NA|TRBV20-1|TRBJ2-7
CSASTGGVGYEQYF
TGCAGTGCTTCAACTGGAGGCGTCGGCTACGAGCAGTACTTC
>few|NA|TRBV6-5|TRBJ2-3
CASSLSGPPRDTQYF
TGTGCCAGCAGCTTGTCCGGGCCACCGAGGGATACGCAGTATTTT
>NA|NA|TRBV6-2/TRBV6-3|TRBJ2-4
CASSYSSKNIQYF
TGTGCCAGCAGTTACTCCAGTAAAAACATTCAGTACTTC
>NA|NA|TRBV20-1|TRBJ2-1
CSARKSSYNEQFF
TGCAGCGCGAGGAAGAGCTCCTACAATGAGCAGTTCTTC
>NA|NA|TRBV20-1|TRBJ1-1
CSAPGPARGDTEAFF
TGCAGTGCGCCTGGACCCGCGCGGGGGGACACTGAAGCTTTCTTT
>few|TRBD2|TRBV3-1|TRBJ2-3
CASSHPGLAGARDTQYF
TGTGCCAGCAGCCATCCAGGACTAGCGGGGGCGAGAGATACGCAGTATTTT
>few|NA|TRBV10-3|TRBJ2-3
CAISDGPSTDTQYF
TGTGCCATCAGTGACGGCCCCAGCACAGATACGCAGTATTTT
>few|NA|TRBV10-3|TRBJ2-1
CAISGTGTGNNEQFF
TGTGCCATCAGTGGCACCGGGACTGGCAACAATGAGCAGTTCTTC
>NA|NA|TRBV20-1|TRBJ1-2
CSARRTGDYGYTF
TGCAGTGCTAGAAGGACGGGGGACTATGGCTACACCTTC
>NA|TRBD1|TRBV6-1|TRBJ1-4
CASSEGEGAWDEKLFF
TGTGCCAGCAGCGAGGGCGAGGGGGCATGGGATGAAAAACTGTTTTTT
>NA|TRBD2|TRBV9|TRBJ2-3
CASRPAGRTDTQYF
TGTGCCAGCAGACCAGCGGGAAGGACAGATACGCAGTATTTT
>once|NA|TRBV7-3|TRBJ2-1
CASSDSGVPSDEQFF
TGTGCCAGCAGCGACTCAGGGGTCCCTAGCGATGAGCAGTTCTTC
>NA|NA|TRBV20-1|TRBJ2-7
CSAKVNSYEQYF
TGCAGTGCTAAGGTGAACTCCTACGAGCAGTACTTC
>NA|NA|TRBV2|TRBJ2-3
CATRAAPSTDTQYF
TGTGCCACCCGAGCAGCTCCTAGCACAGATACGCAGTATTTT
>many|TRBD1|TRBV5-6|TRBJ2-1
CASTLGTGTYNEQFF
TGTGCCAGCACCTTGGGGACAGGGACCTACAATGAGCAGTTCTTC
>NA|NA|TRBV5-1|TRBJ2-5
CASSFQPGTAETQYF
TGCGCCAGCAGCTTCCAACCCGGGACGGCTGAGACCCAGTACTTC
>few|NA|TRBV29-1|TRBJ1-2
CSVAGGGHNYGYTF
TGCAGCGTTGCGGGGGGGGGCCATAACTATGGCTACACCTTC
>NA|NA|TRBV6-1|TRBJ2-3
CASSDARYTQYF
TGTGCCAGCAGCGATGCACGGTATACGCAGTATTTT
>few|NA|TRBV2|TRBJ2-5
CASSEVGPQYF
TGTGCCAGCAGTGAAGTGGGACCCCAGTACTTC
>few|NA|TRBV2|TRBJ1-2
CASPYTGGYGYTF
TGTGCCAGCCCTTATACGGGGGGCTATGGCTACACCTTC
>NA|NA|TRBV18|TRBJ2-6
CASSSFSGAVIGANVLTF
TGTGCCAGCTCATCCTTTTCCGGGGCCGTGATTGGGGCCAACGTCCTGACTTTC
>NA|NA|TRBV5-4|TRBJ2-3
CASSFRAGEYTQYF
TGTGCCAGCAGCTTTCGGGCAGGGGAATATACGCAGTATTTT
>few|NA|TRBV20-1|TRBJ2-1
CSARDQQLVNEQFF
TGCAGTGCTAGAGATCAACAGTTGGTCAATGAGCAGTTCTTC
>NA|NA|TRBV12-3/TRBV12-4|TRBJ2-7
CASSSSLGVSGFDNNEQYF
TGTGCCAGCAGTTCCTCCCTGGGGGTCTCCGGATTTGACAACAACGAGCAGTACTTC
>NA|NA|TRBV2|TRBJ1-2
CASSLTKPSSYGYTF
TGTGCCAGCAGCCTAACAAAGCCTTCGAGCTATGGCTACACCTTC